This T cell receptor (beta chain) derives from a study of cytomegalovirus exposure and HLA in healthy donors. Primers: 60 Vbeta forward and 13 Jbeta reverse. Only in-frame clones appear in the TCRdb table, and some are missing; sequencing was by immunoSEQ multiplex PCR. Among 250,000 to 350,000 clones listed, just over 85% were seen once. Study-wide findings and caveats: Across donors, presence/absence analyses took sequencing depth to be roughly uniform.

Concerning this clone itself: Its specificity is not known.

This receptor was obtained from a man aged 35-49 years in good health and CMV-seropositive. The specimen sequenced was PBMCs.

The CDR3 DNA reads as TGTGCCAGCAGTCCGGCCAGGGTCAGCAATCAGCCCCAGCATTTT. The encoded protein is CASSPARVSNQPQHF. The chain combines TRBV6-1 with TRBJ1-5; tentatively, D is TRBD1 (5 bases). Trimming left V 5 bases short and J 1 base short, with 12 bases between. Germline CDR1 is MNHNS and CDR2 is SASEGT. The CDR3 has 15 residues.